This TCR beta chain was profiled in a study of shared clonotypes between healthy human individuals (TCRdb year 2020). About the full investigation: A couple of women and a few men aged 18 to 49 years were included in the cohort. To estimate repertoire size and how much clonotypes are shared between individuals, the study performed deep sequencing of blood TCR repertoires from roughly five healthy adults. For each donor, CD4 naive and CD4 memory were each run on three plates, CD8 naive on two plates, and CD8 memory on one plate. Libraries were prepared and TCR repertoires were sequenced by different laboratories using diverse techniques, in order to increase sequencing depth and limit assay-specific biases. Between about 0.94 and 8.9 billion PBMCs per donor were obtained by leukapheresis.

As concerns this clone: There is no known antigen for this receptor. No much larger clonotype is one base removed from it; base qualities were not supplied.

The germline V and J ends show losses of 5 bases and 8 bases respectively, and no gene match explains 9 bases of the junction. CDR1 and CDR2 (MNHEY, SMNVEV) derive from the germline V gene (reference sequence). From the cysteine through the phenylalanine, the CDR3 covers 16 amino acids. Left in the record is the CDR3 DNA by itself, 48 bases read in frame from the first base. TCR CDR3 regions were amplified from genomic DNA by multiplex PCR using the deep immunoSEQ assay. Genomic DNA extracted from each cell subset was distributed evenly over all wells of several immunoSEQ 96-well plates, and each plate served as one replicate. For sorted subsets, each replicate PCR was loaded with 200 ng genomic DNA, equivalent to approximately 27,000 T cell genomes. The purified libraries were quantified using a Qubit 3.0 fluorometer, sized with a Bioanalyzer 2100, and then quantified again using the KAPA Library Quantification kit. Every immunoSEQ 96-well plate was sequenced on a separate single-read 150-cycle Illumina NextSeq 550 flow cell. On the authors' methods: Because only junctional sequences without quality scores were contained in the immunoSEQ output, filtering matching that applied to full-length reads could not be performed. Sequences were annotated with PyIR, a Python wrapper for IgBLAST v1.9, and V/J genes and CDR3 were assigned using IMGT germline references. Reads with weak V/J assignments (E-value above 1e-6), missing CDR3, stop codons, out-of-frame junctions, or ambiguous translated residues were removed. V3J clonotypes were defined by identical inferred V gene, J gene, and CDR3 amino acid sequence. The percentage overlap between two repertoires was calculated by dividing the number of shared unique clonotypes by the size of the smaller repertoire. RTK rarefaction, the Chao1 estimator, and Recon v2.1 estimates of unobserved clonotypes were used to assess repertoire richness. For all TCRbeta clonotypes obtained by the gDNA method from a few donors, generation probabilities were computed with OLGA. TCRdb re-hosts the immuneACCESS table, in-frame sequences only. Its copies lack some clones; in the studies checked, an unresolved V gene accounts for under half of them, and the cause for the rest is not known. V and J calls and clone size come straight from that table; D and trimming were deduced from the DNA. The sample contains some 700,000 clones, roughly 88% of them found a single time. The top ten clonotypes cover 34% of the sample.

Study-level results and caveats: When a handful of donors were compared, the shared fraction of clonotypes was about 5.4% for naive CD4, about 4% for naive CD8, roughly 2.3% for memory CD4, and 0.35% to 0.5% for memory CD8. Only blood was sampled, and tissue TCR repertoires likely differ from those in blood. Based on pairwise subsampling, the degree of clonotype sharing among donors was expected to be affected by sequencing depth. Incomplete sequencing was indicated by rarefaction of sorted-subset datasets, despite the large sequencing depth. Compared with non-shared clonotypes, clonotypes shared by all four sorted-subset donors had higher generation probabilities. The small number of donors limited the genetic and exposure-history diversity represented. Naive subsets generally had larger estimated clonotype richness than memory subsets did.

Donors were healthy HIV-negative adults with no recently reported acute infections or vaccinations. Only Caucasian adults living in Nashville, Tennessee, USA were represented among the donors. CD8 memory samples combined magnetically selected CD45RO+ cells with CCR7-negative CD45RA+ effector memory (TemRA) cells. Blood was collected by leukapheresis, and PBMCs were isolated by Ficoll-Histopaque density gradient centrifugation and then cryopreserved in liquid nitrogen vapor phase. Analytical flow cytometry was used to check the purity and quantity of every magnetically sorted T cell population. Each sorted fraction had its genomic DNA isolated and then quantified by UV absorbance on a Nanodrop 2000c.

The TCR comes from a man aged 18-30 years in good health. Some clones in this sample may be carry-over from other donors' samples. The specimen sequenced was memory CD8+ T cells from PBMCs. The intended sense of this specimen's cell subset or site label: CD45RO+ cells pooled with CCR7-negative TemRA cells. The rearrangement joined TRBV27 to TRBJ2-1, and 13 junction bases match TRBD2. DNA sequence: TGTGCCAGCAGTCGCATACTAGCGGGAGGGCCCTATGAGCAGTTCTTC. The translation is CASSRILAGGPYEQFF.